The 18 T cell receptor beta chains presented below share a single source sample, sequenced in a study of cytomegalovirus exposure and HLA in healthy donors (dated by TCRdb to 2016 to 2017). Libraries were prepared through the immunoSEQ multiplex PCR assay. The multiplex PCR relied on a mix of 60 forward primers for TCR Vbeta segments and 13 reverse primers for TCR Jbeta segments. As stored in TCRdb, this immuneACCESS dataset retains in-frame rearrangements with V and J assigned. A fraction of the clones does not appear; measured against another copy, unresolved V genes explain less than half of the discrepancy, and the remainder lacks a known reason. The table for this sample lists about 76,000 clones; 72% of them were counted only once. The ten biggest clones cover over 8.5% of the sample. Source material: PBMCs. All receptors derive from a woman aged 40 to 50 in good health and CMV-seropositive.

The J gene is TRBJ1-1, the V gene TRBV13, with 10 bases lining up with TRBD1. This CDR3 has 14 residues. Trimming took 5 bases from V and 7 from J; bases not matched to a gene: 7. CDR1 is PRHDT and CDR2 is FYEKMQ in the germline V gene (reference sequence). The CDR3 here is CASSPDRGRGEAFF. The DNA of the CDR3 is TGTGCCAGCAGCCCTGACAGGGGGCGAGGTGAAGCTTTCTTT.

The CDR3 here is CASSLQGPSGNTIYF. CDR3 DNA sequence: TGTGCCAGCAGCTTACAGGGCCCCTCTGGAAACACCATATATTTT. This sequence joins TRBV7-3 and TRBJ1-3; D perhaps matches TRBD1 (5 bases). The ends were cut back, 2 bases at V and 0 bases at J, with 8 bases in the middle. The CDR3 contains 15 residues. CDR1 and CDR2 from the germline V gene are SGHTA and FQGTGA.

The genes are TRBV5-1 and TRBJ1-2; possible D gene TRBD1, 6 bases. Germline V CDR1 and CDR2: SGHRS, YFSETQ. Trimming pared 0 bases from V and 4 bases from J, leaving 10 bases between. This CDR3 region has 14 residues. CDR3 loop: CASSLEQGSYGYTF. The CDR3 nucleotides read TGCGCCAGCAGCTTGGAACAGGGTAGCTATGGCTACACCTTC.

DNA for the CDR3: TGTGCCAGCAGCTTGGGTCTAGCTAACTATGGCTACACCTTC. Protein: CASSLGLANYGYTF. The chain combines TRBV7-8 with TRBJ1-2; the D is unclear. This CDR3 region has 14 residues. CDR1 is SGHVS, CDR2 FQNEAQ, per germline. The ends were cut back, 3 bases at V and 0 bases at J, with 8 bases in the middle.

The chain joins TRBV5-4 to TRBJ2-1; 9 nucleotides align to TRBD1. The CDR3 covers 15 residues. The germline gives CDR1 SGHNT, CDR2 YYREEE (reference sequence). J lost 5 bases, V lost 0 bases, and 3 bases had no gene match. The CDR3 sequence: CASSLGDRDDNEQFF. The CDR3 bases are TGTGCCAGCAGCTTGGGGGACAGGGATGACAATGAGCAGTTCTTC.

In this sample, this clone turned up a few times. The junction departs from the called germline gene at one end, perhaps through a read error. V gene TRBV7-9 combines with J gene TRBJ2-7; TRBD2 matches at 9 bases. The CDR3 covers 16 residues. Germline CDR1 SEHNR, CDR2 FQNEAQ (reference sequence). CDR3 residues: CSSSLGGLAGQPEQYF. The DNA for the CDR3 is TGTTCCAGCAGCTTAGGCGGCCTAGCGGGGCAACCTGAGCAGTACTTC.

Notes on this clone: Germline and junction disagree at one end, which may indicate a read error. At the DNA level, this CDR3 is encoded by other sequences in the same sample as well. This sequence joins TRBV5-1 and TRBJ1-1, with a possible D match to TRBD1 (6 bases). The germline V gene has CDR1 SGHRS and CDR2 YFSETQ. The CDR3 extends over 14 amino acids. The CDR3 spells CASSPIDRNTEAFF. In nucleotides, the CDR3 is TGCGCCAGCAGCCCCATTGACAGGAACACCGAAGCTTTCTTT.

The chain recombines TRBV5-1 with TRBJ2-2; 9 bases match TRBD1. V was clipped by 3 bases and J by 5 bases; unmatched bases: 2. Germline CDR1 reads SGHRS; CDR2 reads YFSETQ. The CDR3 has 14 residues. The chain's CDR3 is CASSSGTGTGELFF. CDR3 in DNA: TGCGCCAGCAGCTCCGGGACAGGGACCGGGGAGCTGTTTTTT.

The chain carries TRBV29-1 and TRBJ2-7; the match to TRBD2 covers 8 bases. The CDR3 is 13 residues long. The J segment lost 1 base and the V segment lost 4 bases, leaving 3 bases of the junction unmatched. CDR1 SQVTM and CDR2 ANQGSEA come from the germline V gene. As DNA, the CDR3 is TGCAGCGTTGGGAGCGGGAGATCCTACGAGCAGTACTTC. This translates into CSVGSGRSYEQYF.

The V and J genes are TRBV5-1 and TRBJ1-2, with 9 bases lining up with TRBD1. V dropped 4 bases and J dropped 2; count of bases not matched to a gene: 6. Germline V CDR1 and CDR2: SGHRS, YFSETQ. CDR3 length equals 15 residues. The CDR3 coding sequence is TGCGCCAGCAGCCCCCGGACAGGGGAGAACTATGGCTACACCTTC. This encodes CASSPRTGENYGYTF. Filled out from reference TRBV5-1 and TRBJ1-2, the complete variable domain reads KAGVTQTPRYLIKTRGQQVTLSCSPISGHRSVSWYQQTPGQGLQFLFEYFSETQRNKGNFPGRFSGRQFSNSRSEMNVSTLELGDSALYLCASSPRTGENYGYTFGSGTRLTVV.

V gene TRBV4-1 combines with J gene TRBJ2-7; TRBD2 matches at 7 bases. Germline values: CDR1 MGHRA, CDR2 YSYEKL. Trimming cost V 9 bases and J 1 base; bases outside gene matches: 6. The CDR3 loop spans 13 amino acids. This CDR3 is CASSGRGSYEQYF. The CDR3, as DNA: TGCGCCAGTTCAGGGAGGGGATCCTACGAGCAGTACTTC.

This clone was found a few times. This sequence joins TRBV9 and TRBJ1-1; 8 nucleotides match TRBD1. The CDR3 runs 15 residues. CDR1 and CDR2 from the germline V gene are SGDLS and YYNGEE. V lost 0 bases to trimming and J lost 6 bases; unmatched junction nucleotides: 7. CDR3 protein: CASSVAGRGLAEAFF. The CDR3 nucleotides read TGTGCCAGCAGCGTAGCTGGCAGGGGGCTCGCTGAAGCTTTCTTT. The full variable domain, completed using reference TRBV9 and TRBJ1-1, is DSGVTQTPKHLITATGQRVTLRCSPRSGDLSVYWYQQSLDQGLQFLIQYYNGEERAKGNILERFSAQQFPDLHSELNLSSLELGDSALYFCASSVAGRGLAEAFFGQGTRLTVV.

CDR3 protein: CASSQEWGRTNTEAFF. The CDR3 region has the DNA TGCGCCAGCAGCCAAGAATGGGGCAGAACGAACACTGAAGCTTTCTTT. The V gene is TRBV4-1, the J gene TRBJ1-1; possible D gene TRBD1, 5 bases. V was trimmed by 0 bases and J by 1 base, leaving 12 bases between them. Germline assignment: CDR1 MGHRA and CDR2 YSYEKL. CDR3 length: 16 residues.

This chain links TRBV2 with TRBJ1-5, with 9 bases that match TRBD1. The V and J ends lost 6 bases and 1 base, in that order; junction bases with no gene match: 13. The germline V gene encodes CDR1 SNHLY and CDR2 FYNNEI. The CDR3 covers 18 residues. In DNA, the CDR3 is TGTGCCAGCAGCGTGGGACAGGGTAACGGTTTAAGCAATCAGCCCCAGCATTTT. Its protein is CASSVGQGNGLSNQPQHF.

CDR3 protein: CATSRVGQAKNTEAFF. The CDR3 region has the DNA TGTGCCACCAGCAGAGTTGGACAGGCAAAGAACACTGAAGCTTTCTTT. This chain uses TRBV15 with TRBJ1-1, with 7 bases fitting TRBD1. This CDR3 contains 16 residues. The germline V gene has CDR1 LNHNV and CDR2 YYDKDF (reference sequence). The J segment lost 1 base and the V segment lost 1 base, leaving 6 bases of the junction unmatched.

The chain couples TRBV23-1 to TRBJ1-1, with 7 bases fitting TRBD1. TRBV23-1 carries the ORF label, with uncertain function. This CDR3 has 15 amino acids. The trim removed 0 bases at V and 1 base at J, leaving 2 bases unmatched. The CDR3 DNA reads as TGCGCCAGCAGTCAATCCCGGGACAGGAACACTGAAGCTTTCTTT. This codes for CASSQSRDRNTEAFF.

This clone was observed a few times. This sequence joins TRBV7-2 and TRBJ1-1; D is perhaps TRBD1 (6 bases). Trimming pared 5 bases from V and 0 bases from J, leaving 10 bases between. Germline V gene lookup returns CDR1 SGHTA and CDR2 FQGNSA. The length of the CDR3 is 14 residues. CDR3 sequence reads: CASSQDSLNTEAFF. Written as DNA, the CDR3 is TGTGCCAGCAGCCAGGACAGCCTGAACACTGAAGCTTTCTTT.

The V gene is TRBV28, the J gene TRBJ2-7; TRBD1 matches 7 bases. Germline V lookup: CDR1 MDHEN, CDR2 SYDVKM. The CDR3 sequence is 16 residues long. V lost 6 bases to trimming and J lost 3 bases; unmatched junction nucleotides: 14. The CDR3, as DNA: TGTGCCAGCAGCCTACCTACAGGGGTCACCTTCTACGAGCAGTACTTC. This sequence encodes CASSLPTGVTFYEQYF.